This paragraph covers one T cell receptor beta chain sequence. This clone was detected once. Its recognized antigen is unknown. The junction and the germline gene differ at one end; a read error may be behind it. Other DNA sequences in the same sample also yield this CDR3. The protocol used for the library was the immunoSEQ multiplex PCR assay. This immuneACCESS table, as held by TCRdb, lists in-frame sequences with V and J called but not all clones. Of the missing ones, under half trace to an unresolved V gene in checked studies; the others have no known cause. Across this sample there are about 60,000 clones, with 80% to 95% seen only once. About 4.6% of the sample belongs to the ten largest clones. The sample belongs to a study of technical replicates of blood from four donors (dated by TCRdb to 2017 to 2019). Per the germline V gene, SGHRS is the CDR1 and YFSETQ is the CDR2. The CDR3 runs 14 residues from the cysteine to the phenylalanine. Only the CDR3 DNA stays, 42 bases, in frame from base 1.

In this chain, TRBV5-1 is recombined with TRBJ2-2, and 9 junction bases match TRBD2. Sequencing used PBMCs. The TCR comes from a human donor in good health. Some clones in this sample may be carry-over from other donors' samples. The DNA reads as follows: TGCGCCAGCAGCCAGGGACTAGCCCCCGGGGAGCTGTTCTTT. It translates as CASSQGLAPGELFF.